This T cell receptor beta chain was recovered during a study of PD-1 blockade in classical Hodgkin lymphoma. On the study more broadly: Patients were given intravenous nivolumab, 3 mg/kg, every 2 weeks. Study conclusions and caveats: Although disease activity or prior therapy may be involved, causes of the repertoire differences remain undefined. Before treatment, TCR diversity in newly diagnosed patients was reportedly lower than in healthy donors. Similar baseline diversity was found in complete responders and newly diagnosed patients.

Produced via immunoSEQ multiplex PCR; TCRdb's table is partial and in-frame only. The top ten hold about 2.4% of the sample, which has 26,000 or so clones, approximately 80% seen once. The V gene lost 3 bases and the J gene lost 0 bases, with 6 bases spanning the gap. There are 14 residues in the CDR3. Germline CDR1 reads SGHTA; CDR2 reads FQGNSA. Concerning this clone itself: Its antigen is currently unknown.

Each patient relapsed following autologous stem cell transplantation, and prior brentuximab vedotin exposure differed. The study purified CD4+ T cells from thawed PBMCs using magnetic negative selection. This sequence originates from a human donor with classical Hodgkin lymphoma. This specimen consisted of CD4+ T cells from blood, obtained at baseline. The chain recombines TRBV7-2 with TRBJ1-5; D is undetermined. The CDR3 DNA sequence: TGTGCCAGCAGCTTGGGGTATAGCAATCAGCCCCAGCATTTT. Translated, it gives CASSLGYSNQPQHF.